The 25 T cell receptor beta chains given below trace back to one sample, sequenced in a study of healthy donors' naive CD4 and CD8 T cells (dated by TCRdb to about 2015). The listed sequencing device is 454 GS FLX Titanium. A previously published linear amplification protocol was used to build TCR libraries from around 460 ng of total RNA. In-frame beta chains were kept once TCRdb had trimmed the public reads at Q25 with fastp and called clones with MiXCR. Every distinct CDR3 protein forms one entry, paired with its most common genes and DNA. The sample table shows roughly 200,000 distinct CDR3 sequences, and about 76% are seen once. Clones ranked in the top ten supply roughly 2.4% of the sample. The sequencing input was naive CD4+ and CD8+ T cells sorted from blood, pooled from several donors. In the paper's terms, the cell subset or site label means: FACS-sorted naive CD4+ (CD45RO-CD45RA+) and naive CD8+ (CD45RA+CD27bright) T cells. Every receptor here comes from a pool of human donors in good health; the sample pools cells from several healthy donors.

The chain combines TRBV6-1 with TRBJ1-5; unclear D gene. Trimming shortened V by 6 bases and J by 0 bases, and 9 bases separated the two germline ends. Germline CDR1 and CDR2: MNHNS and SASEGT. The CDR3 has 14 residues. Here the CDR3 DNA reads TGTGCCAGCAGCTCCTCCATTAGCAATCAGCCCCAGCATTTT. Protein: CASSSSISNQPQHF.

The chain couples TRBV5-5 to TRBJ1-1; 7 nucleotides match TRBD1. The CDR3 runs to 14 residues. From germline, CDR1 is SGHKS and CDR2 YYEKEE (reference sequence). The V segment lost 1 base and the J segment 3 bases; nucleotides outside the gene matches: 3. CDR3: CASSLKGAYTEAFF. The DNA of the CDR3 is TGTGCCAGCAGCTTGAAGGGGGCTTACACTGAAGCTTTCTTT.

The chain recombines TRBV6-5 with TRBJ1-1; tentative D call: TRBD1 (6 bases). Trimming took 10 bases from V and 7 from J, leaving 13 bases between them. The germline V gene encodes CDR1 MNHEY and CDR2 SVGAGI. The CDR3 extends over 11 amino acids. CDR3 bases: TGTGCCACAACAACAGGGAGTGAAGCTTTCTTT. As protein: CATTTGSEAFF.

This clonotype was recorded a few times. J is TRBJ2-7 and V is TRBV29-1, with a possible D match to TRBD1 (6 bases). CDR3 length: 12 amino acids. The V end was cut by 4 bases, the J end by 0 bases, with 7 bases between. Germline V CDR1 and CDR2: SQVTM, ANQGSEA. The CDR3 DNA reads TGCAGCGTTGCGACAGGCTCCTACGAGCAGTACTTC. Protein product: CSVATGSYEQYF.

This clonotype was seen just once. The V call is TRBV10-3, the J call TRBJ2-3; D ambiguous. The CDR3 is 16 residues long. The germline gives CDR1 ENHRY, CDR2 SYGVKD. V was cut by 3 bases and J by 1 base, with 14 bases left in between. Here the CDR3 DNA reads TGTGCCATCAGTGACCTCCCCTCGGGCGGCACAGATACGCAGTATTTT. It is translated as CAISDLPSGGTDTQYF.

The chain combines TRBV30 with TRBJ2-3; D is possibly TRBD2 (5 bases). Germline CDR1 GTSNPN, CDR2 SVGIG (reference sequence). V dropped 2 bases and J dropped 1 base, with 7 bases sitting between them. The CDR3 sequence is 13 residues long. This CDR3 is CAWSLGGTDTQYF. The CDR3 DNA sequence: TGTGCCTGGAGTCTCGGGGGCACAGATACGCAGTATTTT.

The sample holds a few counts of this clonotype. The chain joins TRBV27 to TRBJ1-1; TRBD1 might be the D (5 bases). V was shortened by 3 bases and J by 2 bases, with 10 bases between the two germline ends. The CDR3 has 14 residues. In germline, CDR1 is MNHEY, CDR2 SMNVEV (reference sequence). Here the CDR3 reads CASSLAGVNTEAFF. CDR3 bases: TGTGCCAGCAGTTTGGCGGGGGTAAACACTGAAGCTTTCTTT.

V gene TRBV29-1 combines with J gene TRBJ2-5; D not certain. Between the trimmed V and J ends, which lost 3 bases and 3 bases, there was a span of 11 bases. Per germline, CDR1 SQVTM and CDR2 ANQGSEA. CDR3 length: 13 amino acids. For the CDR3, the DNA is TGCAGCGTTGACCCCCGCACCGAAGAGACCCAGTACTTC. Amino acids: CSVDPRTEETQYF.

The chain carries TRBV6-2 or TRBV6-3 and TRBJ2-1; D is undetermined. Germline V lookup: CDR1 MNHEY, CDR2 SVGEGT. V was trimmed by 7 bases and J by 8 bases, leaving 12 bases between them. The CDR3 spans 12 residues. This chain's CDR3 is CASNSAYDEQFF. In DNA form, the CDR3 reads TGTGCCAGCAATTCCGCGTATGATGAGCAGTTCTTC.

V gene TRBV7-4 combines with J gene TRBJ2-7, with TRBD2 identical over 8 bases. The CDR3 runs to 15 residues. J lost 2 bases, V lost 0 bases, and 3 bases had no gene match. Germline values: CDR1 SGHVT, CDR2 SQSDAQ. Written as DNA, the CDR3 is TGTGCCAGCAGCTTAGCGCGGGAGGTTCCCTACGAGCAGTACGTC. The encoded protein is CASSLAREVPYEQYV.

The table lists this clonotype with a few counts. The gene calls are TRBV18 and TRBJ2-3, with 9 bases matching TRBD1. Germline CDR1 is KGHSH and CDR2 is LQKENI. The V and J ends lost 2 bases and 3 bases, in that order; junction bases with no gene match: 0. The CDR3 loop spans 14 amino acids. The CDR3 loop is CASSPDRGTDTQYF. The CDR3 DNA is TGTGCCAGCTCACCAGACAGGGGGACAGATACGCAGTATTTT.

This clonotype was found once. V usage is TRBV4-1 and J usage is TRBJ1-2; 9 positions agree with TRBD1. With V trimmed by 1 base and J by 2 bases, 8 bases remained unmatched. CDR1 is MGHRA, CDR2 YSYEKL, per germline. The CDR3 sequence is 17 residues long. This CDR3 reads CASSQGRGTGRNYGYTF. The CDR3 region has the DNA TGCGCCAGCAGCCAAGGGAGAGGGACAGGGAGGAACTATGGCTACACCTTC.

The genes are TRBV15 and TRBJ2-1; 8 nucleotides match TRBD2. Losses at the gene ends were 0 bases for V and 5 bases for J; bases not matched to a gene: 3. The CDR3 is 15 amino acids. The V gene's germline CDR1 is LNHNV and CDR2 YYDKDF (reference sequence). CDR3 nucleotides: TGTGCCACCAGCAGAGAAGGGACTAGTCACAATGAGCAGTTCTTC. This translates into CATSREGTSHNEQFF.

A few counts support this clonotype. The chain links TRBV19 to TRBJ2-3; 10 bases align to TRBD2. Germline CDR1 LNHDA, CDR2 SQIVND (reference sequence). With 2 bases clipped from V and 1 base from J, the junction kept 3 bases outside the gene matches. This CDR3 contains 16 residues. The CDR3 here is CASSIRGTSGTDTQYF. CDR3 coding DNA: TGTGCCAGTAGTATAAGGGGGACTAGCGGCACAGATACGCAGTATTTT. The variable domain in full, completed from reference TRBV19 and TRBJ2-3, reads DGGITQSPKYLFRKEGQNVTLSCEQNLNHDAMYWYRQDPGQGLRLIYYSQIVNDFQKGDIAEGYSVSREKKESFPLTVTSAQKNPTAFYLCASSIRGTSGTDTQYFGPGTRLTVL.

The rearrangement uses TRBV6-5 and TRBJ1-2; TRBD1 matches 10 bases. Germline assignment: CDR1 MNHEY and CDR2 SVGAGI. Germline trimming cut 2 bases from V and 7 bases from J; bases unmatched to any gene: 4. The CDR3 extends over 14 amino acids. Written as DNA, the CDR3 is TGTGCCAGCAGTTACGGGACAGGGGAAGGTGGCTACACCTTC. The encoded protein is CASSYGTGEGGYTF.

This chain joins TRBV29-1 and TRBJ2-3, with D hard to call. This CDR3 spans 16 amino acids. Trimming cost V 0 bases and J 0 bases, with 13 bases left between them. The germline CDR1 and CDR2 sequences are SQVTM and ANQGSEA. The CDR3 region is CSVEEERRLSTDTQYF. CDR3 nucleotide sequence: TGCAGCGTTGAAGAAGAGCGTAGGCTAAGCACAGATACGCAGTATTTT.

The chain couples TRBV19 to TRBJ2-1; the D gene is possibly TRBD2 (6 bases). Germline loops: CDR1 LNHDA, CDR2 SQIVND (reference sequence). Trimming stripped 6 bases from V and 1 base from J, with 13 bases between. The CDR3 totals 15 residues. CDR3 bases: TGTGCCAGTAGCATCGGGAGAGGGTCCTACAATGAGCAGTTCTTC. It specifies CASSIGRGSYNEQFF.

The V call is TRBV2, the J call TRBJ1-5, with TRBD1 matching 8 bases. The germline V gene encodes CDR1 SNHLY and CDR2 FYNNEI. The CDR3 sequence is 16 residues long. Trimming at V came to 6 bases and at J to 1 base, leaving 8 bases not matched to a gene. The DNA of the CDR3 is TGTGCCAGCAGGGACCAGGGGGCAGGAAGCAATCAGCCCCAGCATTTT. This codes for CASRDQGAGSNQPQHF.

Concerning this clonotype itself: The conserved closing phenylalanine or tryptophan is absent in this CDR3, likely reflecting a read error. The V gene is TRBV6-6, the J gene TRBJ1-6, with 8 bases aligning to TRBD1. J was trimmed by 10 bases and V by 6 bases; bases with no gene match: 11. CDR3 length equals 15 residues. In germline, CDR1 is MNHNY, CDR2 SVGAGI (reference sequence). The CDR3 DNA reads TGTGCCAGCAGGACCGGACAGGGCGCGCGGTCACCCCTCCACCTT. Its protein is CASRTGQGARSPLHL.

The CDR3: CASSLGGRIRRDNRYGYTF. The CDR3 DNA reads as TGTGCCAGCAGCCTGGGAGGTAGGATCCGACGGGACAACCGCTATGGCTACACCTTC. The V call is TRBV5-6, the J call TRBJ1-2; D perhaps matches TRBD1 (6 bases). Germline V gene sequence: CDR1 SGHDT, CDR2 YYEEEE. V dropped 4 bases and J dropped 4 bases, with 29 bases sitting between them. CDR3 size: 19 residues.

The chain recombines TRBV29-1 with TRBJ2-5, with a tentative D call TRBD2 (5 bases). V gave up 7 bases and J gave up 2 bases, with 11 bases separating them. The V gene's germline CDR1 is SQVTM and CDR2 ANQGSEA. This CDR3 has 12 amino acids. CDR3 bases: TGCAGCGGAGGAGAGGGTCAAGAGACCCAGTACTTC. Translating it yields CSGGEGQETQYF.

The chain is built from TRBV5-1 and TRBJ1-6; no reliable D call. CDR3 length: 14 amino acids. The germline V and J ends were trimmed by 2 bases and 6 bases, with 9 bases remaining between them. Germline assignment: CDR1 SGHRS and CDR2 YFSETQ. The CDR3 sequence is CASSFEQPNSPLHF. CDR3 sequence (DNA): TGCGCCAGCAGCTTCGAGCAGCCTAATTCACCCCTCCACTTT.

The chain is built from TRBV7-8 and TRBJ2-1, with D hard to call. V was trimmed by 5 bases and J by 6 bases, leaving 8 bases between them. Germline V gives CDR1 SGHVS, CDR2 FQNEAQ. The CDR3 has 12 residues. CDR3 sequence reads: CASSVTPNEQFF. CDR3 in DNA: TGTGCCAGCAGCGTGACTCCCAATGAGCAGTTCTTC. The variable domain in full, completed from reference TRBV7-8 and TRBJ2-1, reads GAGVSQSPRYKVAKRGQDVALRCDPISGHVSLFWYQQALGQGPEFLTYFQNEAQLDKSGLPSDRFFAERPEGSVSTLKIQRTQQEDSAVYLCASSVTPNEQFFGPGTRLTVL.

The V gene is TRBV27, the J gene TRBJ2-7; D perhaps matches TRBD2 (5 bases). The CDR3 covers 14 residues. Per the germline V gene, CDR1 is MNHEY and CDR2 is SMNVEV (reference sequence). Trimming cost V 2 bases and J 2 bases, with 10 bases left between them. Here the CDR3 reads CASSLGWGAYEQYF. In nucleotides, the CDR3 is TGTGCCAGCAGTTTAGGGTGGGGAGCCTACGAGCAGTACTTC.

This chain joins TRBV29-1 and TRBJ2-5; 10 bases match TRBD2. V lost 2 bases to trimming and J lost 5 bases; unmatched junction nucleotides: 2. The CDR3 consists of 13 residues. The germline CDR1 and CDR2 sequences are SQVTM and ANQGSEA. CDR3: CSVELAGGETQYF. In nucleotides, the CDR3 is TGCAGCGTTGAATTAGCGGGAGGTGAGACCCAGTACTTC.